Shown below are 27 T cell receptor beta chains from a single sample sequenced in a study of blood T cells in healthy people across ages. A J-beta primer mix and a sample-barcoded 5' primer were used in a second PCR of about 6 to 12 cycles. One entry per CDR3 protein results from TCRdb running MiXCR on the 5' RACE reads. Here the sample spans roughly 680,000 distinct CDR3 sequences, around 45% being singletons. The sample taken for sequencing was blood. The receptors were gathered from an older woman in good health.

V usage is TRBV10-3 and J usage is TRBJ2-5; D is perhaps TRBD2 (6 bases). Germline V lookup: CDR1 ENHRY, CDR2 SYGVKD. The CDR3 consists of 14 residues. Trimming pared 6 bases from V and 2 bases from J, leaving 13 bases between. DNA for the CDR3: TGTGCCATCAGCCCGGGACTCAAACAAGAGACCCAGTACTTC. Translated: CAISPGLKQETQYF.

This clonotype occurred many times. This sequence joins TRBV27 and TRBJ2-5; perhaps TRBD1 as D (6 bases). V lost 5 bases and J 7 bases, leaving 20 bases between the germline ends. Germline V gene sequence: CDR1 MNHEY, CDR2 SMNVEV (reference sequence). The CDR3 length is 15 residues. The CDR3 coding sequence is TGTGCCAGCAGTCCATTAACAGGGTCCCAGGGGACCCAGTACTTC. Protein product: CASSPLTGSQGTQYF.

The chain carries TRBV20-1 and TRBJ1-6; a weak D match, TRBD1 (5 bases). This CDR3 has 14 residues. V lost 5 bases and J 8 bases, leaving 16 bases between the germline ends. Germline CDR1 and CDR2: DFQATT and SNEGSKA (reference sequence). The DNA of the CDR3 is TGCAGTGCTCACCCCAGGGTTGCGGATTCACCCCTCCACTTT. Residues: CSAHPRVADSPLHF.

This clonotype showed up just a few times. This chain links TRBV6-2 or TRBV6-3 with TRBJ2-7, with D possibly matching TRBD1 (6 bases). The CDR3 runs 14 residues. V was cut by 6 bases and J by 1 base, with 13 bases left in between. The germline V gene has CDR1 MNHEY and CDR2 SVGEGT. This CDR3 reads CASRLRQASYEQYF. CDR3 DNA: TGTGCCAGCAGATTAAGACAGGCTTCCTACGAGCAGTACTTC.

CDR3 sequence (DNA): TGTGCCTGGAGTTCAGGGGGCGAGCAGTACTTC. Its protein is CAWSSGGEQYF. V usage is TRBV30 and J usage is TRBJ2-7; TRBD1 aligns across 7 bases. CDR1 is GTSNPN and CDR2 is SVGIG in the germline V gene (reference sequence). The CDR3 consists of 11 residues. After removal of 2 bases from V and 6 bases from J, the junction contained 1 base not matched to a gene. The whole variable domain, filled in from reference TRBV30 and TRBJ2-7, reads SQTIHQWPATLVQPVGSPLSLECTVEGTSNPNLYWYRQAAGRGLQLLFYSVGIGQISSEVPQNLSASRPQDRQFILSSKKLLLSDSGFYLCAWSSGGEQYFGPGTRLTVT.

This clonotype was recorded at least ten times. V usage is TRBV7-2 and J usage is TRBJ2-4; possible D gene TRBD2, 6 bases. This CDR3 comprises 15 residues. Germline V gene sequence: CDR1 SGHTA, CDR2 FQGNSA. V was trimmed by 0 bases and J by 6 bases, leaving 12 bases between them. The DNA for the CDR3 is TGTGCCAGCAGCTTAGCGGACGGGGGTTTAAACATTCAGTACTTC. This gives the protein CASSLADGGLNIQYF. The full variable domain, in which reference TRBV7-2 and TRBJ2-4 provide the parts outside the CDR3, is GAGVSQSPSNKVTEKGKDVELRCDPISGHTALYWYRQSLGQGLEFLIYFQGNSAPDKSGLPSDRFSAERTGGSVSTLTIQRTQQEDSAVYLCASSLADGGLNIQYFGAGTRLSVL.

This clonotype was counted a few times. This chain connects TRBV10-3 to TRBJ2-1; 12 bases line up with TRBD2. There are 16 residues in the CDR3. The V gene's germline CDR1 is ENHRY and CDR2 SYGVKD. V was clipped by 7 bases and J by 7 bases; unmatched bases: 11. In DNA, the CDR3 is TGTGCCATCACCGACCGTTCCGGGACTAGCGGGAATGAGCAGTTCTTC. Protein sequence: CAITDRSGTSGNEQFF.

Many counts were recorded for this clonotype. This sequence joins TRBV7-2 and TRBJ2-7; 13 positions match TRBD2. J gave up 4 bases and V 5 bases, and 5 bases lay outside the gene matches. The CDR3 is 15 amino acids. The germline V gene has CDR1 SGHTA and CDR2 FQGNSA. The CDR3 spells CASSPRGLAGYEQYF. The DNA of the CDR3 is TGTGCCAGCAGCCCCAGGGGACTAGCGGGATACGAGCAGTACTTC.

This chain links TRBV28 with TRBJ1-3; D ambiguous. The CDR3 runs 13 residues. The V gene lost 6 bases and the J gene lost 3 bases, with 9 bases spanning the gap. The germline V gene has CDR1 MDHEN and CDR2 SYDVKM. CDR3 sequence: CASSETDGNTIYF. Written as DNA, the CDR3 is TGTGCCAGCAGCGAGACGGATGGAAACACCATATATTTT.

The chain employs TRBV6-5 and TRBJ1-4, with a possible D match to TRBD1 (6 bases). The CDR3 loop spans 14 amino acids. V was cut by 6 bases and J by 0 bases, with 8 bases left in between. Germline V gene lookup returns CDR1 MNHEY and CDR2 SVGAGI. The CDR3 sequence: CASRDSATNEKLFF. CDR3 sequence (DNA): TGTGCCAGCAGGGACAGTGCAACTAATGAAAAACTGTTTTTT.

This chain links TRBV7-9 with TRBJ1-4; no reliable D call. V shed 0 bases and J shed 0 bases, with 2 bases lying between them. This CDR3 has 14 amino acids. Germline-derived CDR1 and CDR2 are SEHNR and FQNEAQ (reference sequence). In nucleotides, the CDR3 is TGTGCCAGCAGCTTAGCCCCAACTAATGAAAAACTGTTTTTT. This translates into CASSLAPTNEKLFF.

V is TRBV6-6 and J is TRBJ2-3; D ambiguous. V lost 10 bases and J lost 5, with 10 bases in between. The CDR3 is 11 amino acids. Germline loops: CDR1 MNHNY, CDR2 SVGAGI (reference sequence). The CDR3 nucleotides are TGTGCCACCCCGTCGGGAGATACGCAGTATTTT. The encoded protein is CATPSGDTQYF.

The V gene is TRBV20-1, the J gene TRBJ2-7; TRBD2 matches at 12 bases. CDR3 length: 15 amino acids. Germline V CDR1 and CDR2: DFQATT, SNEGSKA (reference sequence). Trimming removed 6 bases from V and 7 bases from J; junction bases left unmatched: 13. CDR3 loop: CSALTSGSSYNEQYF. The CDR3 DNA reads TGCAGTGCACTGACTAGCGGGAGCTCCTACAATGAGCAGTACTTC.

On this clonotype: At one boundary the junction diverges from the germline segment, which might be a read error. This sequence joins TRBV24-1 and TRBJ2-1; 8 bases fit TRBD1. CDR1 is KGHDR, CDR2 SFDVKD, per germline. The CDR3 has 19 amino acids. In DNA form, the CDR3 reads TGTGCCACCAGTGATTTGCACGGGACAGGTAGGAGATTCTACAATGAGCGGTTCTTC. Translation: CATSDLHGTGRRFYNERFF.

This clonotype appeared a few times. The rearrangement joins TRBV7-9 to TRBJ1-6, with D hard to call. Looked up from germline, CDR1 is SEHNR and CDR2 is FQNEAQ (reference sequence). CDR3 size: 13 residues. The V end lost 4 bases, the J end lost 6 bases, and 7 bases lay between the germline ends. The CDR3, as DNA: TGTGCCAGCAGCTCCCCACTTAATTCACCCCTCCACTTT. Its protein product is CASSSPLNSPLHF.

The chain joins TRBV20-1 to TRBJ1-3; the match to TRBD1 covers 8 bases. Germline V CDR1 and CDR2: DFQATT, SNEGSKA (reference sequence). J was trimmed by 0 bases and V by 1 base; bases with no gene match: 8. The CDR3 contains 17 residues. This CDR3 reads CSARGTGPESSGNTIYF. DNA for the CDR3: TGCAGTGCTAGAGGGACAGGGCCAGAAAGCTCTGGAAACACCATATATTTT.

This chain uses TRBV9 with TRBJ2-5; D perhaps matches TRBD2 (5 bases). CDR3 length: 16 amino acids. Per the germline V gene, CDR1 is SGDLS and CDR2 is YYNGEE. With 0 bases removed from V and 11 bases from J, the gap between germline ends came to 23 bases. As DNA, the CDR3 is TGTGCCAGCAGCGTAGCTTGGAAGGCTAGCAACAATGAGCAGTACTTC. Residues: CASSVAWKASNNEQYF.

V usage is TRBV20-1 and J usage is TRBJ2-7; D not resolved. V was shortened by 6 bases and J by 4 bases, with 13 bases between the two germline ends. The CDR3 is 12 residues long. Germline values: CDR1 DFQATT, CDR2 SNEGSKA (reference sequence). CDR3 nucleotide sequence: TGCAGTGCCGAGGAGTTCGGGTACGAGCAGTACTTC. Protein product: CSAEEFGYEQYF.

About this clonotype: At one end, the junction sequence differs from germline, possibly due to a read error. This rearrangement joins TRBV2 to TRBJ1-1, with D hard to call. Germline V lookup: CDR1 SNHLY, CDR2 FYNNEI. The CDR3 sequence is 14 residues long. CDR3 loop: CAGSVAFPDTEAFF. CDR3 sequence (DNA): TGTGCCGGCAGTGTCGCCTTCCCCGACACTGAAGCTTTCTTT.

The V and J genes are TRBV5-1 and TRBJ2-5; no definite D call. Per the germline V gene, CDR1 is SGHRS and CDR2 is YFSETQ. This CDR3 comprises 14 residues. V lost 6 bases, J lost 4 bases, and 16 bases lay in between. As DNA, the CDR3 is TGCGCCAGCACCCTTGGAGACGGTGGAGAGACCCAGTACTTC. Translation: CASTLGDGGETQYF.

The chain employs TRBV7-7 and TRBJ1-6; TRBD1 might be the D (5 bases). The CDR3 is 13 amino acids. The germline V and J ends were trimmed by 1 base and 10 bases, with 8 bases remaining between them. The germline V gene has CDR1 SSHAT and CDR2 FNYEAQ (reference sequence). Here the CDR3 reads CASSLGDGSPLHF. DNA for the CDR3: TGTGCCAGCAGCTTAGGGGACGGCTCACCCCTCCACTTT.

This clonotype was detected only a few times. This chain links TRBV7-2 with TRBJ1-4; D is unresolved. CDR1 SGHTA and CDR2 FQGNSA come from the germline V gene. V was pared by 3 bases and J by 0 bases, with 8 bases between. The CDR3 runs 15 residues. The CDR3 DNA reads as TGTGCCAGCAGCTTCCAGCCTGCAACTAATGAAAAACTGTTTTTT. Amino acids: CASSFQPATNEKLFF.

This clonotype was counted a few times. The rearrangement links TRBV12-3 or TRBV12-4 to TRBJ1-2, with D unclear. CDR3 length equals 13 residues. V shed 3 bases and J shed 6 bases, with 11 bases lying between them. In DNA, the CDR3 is TGTGCCAGCAGTTTTAATCCCCGGGATGGCTACACCTTC. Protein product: CASSFNPRDGYTF.

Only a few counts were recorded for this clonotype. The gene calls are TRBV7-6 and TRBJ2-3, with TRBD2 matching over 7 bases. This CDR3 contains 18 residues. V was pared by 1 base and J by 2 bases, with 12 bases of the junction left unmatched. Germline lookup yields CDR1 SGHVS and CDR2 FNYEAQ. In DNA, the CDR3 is TGTGCCAGCAGCTTAGGAGTAGTGGCTAGCGGCTTCACAGATACGCAGTATTTT. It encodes CASSLGVVASGFTDTQYF.

CDR3 sequence (DNA): TGTGCCATCAGAGGACAGGGAACCTACGAGCAGTACTTC. It yields the protein CAIRGQGTYEQYF. The chain is built from TRBV10-3 and TRBJ2-7; 8 bases are shared with TRBD1. The germline gives CDR1 ENHRY, CDR2 SYGVKD. The V and J ends lost 6 bases and 2 bases, in that order; junction bases with no gene match: 3. The CDR3 totals 13 residues.

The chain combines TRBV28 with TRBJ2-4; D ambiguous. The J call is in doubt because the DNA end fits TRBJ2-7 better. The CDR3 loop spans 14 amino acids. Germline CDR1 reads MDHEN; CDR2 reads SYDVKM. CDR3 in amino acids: CASSLVGTYYEQYF. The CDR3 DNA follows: TGTGCCAGCAGTTTAGTAGGCACCTATTACGAGCAGTACTTC.

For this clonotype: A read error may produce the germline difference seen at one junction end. The CDR3 DNA reads as TGTGCCGCCCAGGGGGCGGGCAATCGGCCCCAGCATTTT. This translates into CAAQGAGNRPQHF. J is TRBJ1-5 and V is TRBV28, with 8 bases that match TRBD1. Germline assignment: CDR1 MDHEN and CDR2 SYDVKM. The CDR3 covers 13 residues.